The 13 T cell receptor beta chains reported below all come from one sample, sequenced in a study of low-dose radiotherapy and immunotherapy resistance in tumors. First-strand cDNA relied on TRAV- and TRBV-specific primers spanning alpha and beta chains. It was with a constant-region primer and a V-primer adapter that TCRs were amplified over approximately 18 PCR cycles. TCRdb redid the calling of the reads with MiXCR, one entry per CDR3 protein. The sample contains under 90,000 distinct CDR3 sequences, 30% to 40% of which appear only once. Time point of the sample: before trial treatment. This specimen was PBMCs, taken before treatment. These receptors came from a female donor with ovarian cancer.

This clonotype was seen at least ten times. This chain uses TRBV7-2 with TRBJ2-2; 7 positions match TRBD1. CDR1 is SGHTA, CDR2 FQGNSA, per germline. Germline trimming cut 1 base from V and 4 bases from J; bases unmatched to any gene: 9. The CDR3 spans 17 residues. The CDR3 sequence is CASSLDRRQGLTGELFF. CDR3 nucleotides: TGTGCCAGCAGCTTAGACCGAAGACAGGGTCTCACCGGGGAGCTGTTTTTT.

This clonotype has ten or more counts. CDR3 coding DNA: TGTGCCAGCAGCGTCTCGTCGTCCCGAAACAACAATGAGCAGTTCTTC. It translates to CASSVSSSRNNNEQFF. The chain is built from TRBV9 and TRBJ2-1, with no clear D. V dropped 2 bases and J dropped 5 bases, with 17 bases sitting between them. The CDR3 runs to 16 residues. Germline assignment: CDR1 SGDLS and CDR2 YYNGEE. Full variable domain (outside the CDR3, taken from reference TRBV9 and TRBJ2-1): DSGVTQTPKHLITATGQRVTLRCSPRSGDLSVYWYQQSLDQGLQFLIQYYNGEERAKGNILERFSAQQFPDLHSELNLSSLELGDSALYFCASSVSSSRNNNEQFFGPGTRLTVL.

This CDR3 reads CASSEGGTGALGGYTF. The CDR3 region has the DNA TGTGCCAGCAGTGAAGGAGGGACAGGGGCTTTGGGTGGCTACACCTTC. This sequence joins TRBV6-8 and TRBJ1-2; TRBD1 matches 10 bases. This CDR3 region has 16 residues. Per germline, CDR1 MNHGY and CDR2 SAAAGT. V shed 5 bases, J shed 7 bases, and the junction held 13 bases outside the gene matches.

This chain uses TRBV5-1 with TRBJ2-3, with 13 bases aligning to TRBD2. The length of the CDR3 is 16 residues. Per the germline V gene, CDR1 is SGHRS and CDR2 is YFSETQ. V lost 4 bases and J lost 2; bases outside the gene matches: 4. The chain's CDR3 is CASSHGTSGNTDTQYF. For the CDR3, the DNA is TGCGCCAGCAGCCACGGGACTAGCGGGAACACAGATACGCAGTATTTT.

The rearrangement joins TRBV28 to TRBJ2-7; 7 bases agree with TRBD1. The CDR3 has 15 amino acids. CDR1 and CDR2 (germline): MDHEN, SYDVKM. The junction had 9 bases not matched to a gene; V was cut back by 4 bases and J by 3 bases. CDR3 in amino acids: CASSSQTGPHYEQYF. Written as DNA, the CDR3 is TGTGCCAGCAGTTCGCAGACAGGGCCCCACTACGAGCAGTACTTC.

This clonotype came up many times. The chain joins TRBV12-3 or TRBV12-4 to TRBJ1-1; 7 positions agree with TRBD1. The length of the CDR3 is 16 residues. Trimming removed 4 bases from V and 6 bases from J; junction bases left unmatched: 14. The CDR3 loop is CASSSVSYRDSPEAFF. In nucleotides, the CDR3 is TGTGCCAGCAGTTCAGTCTCGTACCGGGACAGTCCTGAAGCTTTCTTT.

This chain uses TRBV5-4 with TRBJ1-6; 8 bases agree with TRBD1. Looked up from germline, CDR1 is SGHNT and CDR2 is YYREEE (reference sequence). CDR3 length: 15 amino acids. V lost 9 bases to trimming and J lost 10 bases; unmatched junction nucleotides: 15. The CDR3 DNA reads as TGTGCCACCGGACAGGGTTCGGTCTTAGACTCACCCCTCCACTTT. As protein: CATGQGSVLDSPLHF.

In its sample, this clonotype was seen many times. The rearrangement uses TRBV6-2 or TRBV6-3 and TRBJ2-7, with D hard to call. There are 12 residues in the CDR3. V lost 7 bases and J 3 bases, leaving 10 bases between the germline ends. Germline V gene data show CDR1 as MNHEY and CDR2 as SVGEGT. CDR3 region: CASTHGVYEQYF. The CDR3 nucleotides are TGTGCCAGCACCCACGGAGTCTACGAGCAGTACTTC.

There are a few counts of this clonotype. The CDR3 spells CASSRGGLTGELFF. In DNA, the CDR3 is TGTGCCAGCAGCAGAGGCGGCCTCACCGGGGAGCTGTTTTTT. The J gene is TRBJ2-2, the V gene TRBV6-5; D not resolved. Trimming removed 6 bases at V and 4 bases at J, with 12 bases between. The germline V gene encodes CDR1 MNHEY and CDR2 SVGAGI. The CDR3 has 14 residues.

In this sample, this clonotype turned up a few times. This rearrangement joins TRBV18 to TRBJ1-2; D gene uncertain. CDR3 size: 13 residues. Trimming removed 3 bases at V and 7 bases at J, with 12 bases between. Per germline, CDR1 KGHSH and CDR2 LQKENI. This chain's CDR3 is CASSPDRGSGYTF. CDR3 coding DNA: TGTGCCAGCTCACCGGATCGAGGGTCTGGCTACACCTTC.

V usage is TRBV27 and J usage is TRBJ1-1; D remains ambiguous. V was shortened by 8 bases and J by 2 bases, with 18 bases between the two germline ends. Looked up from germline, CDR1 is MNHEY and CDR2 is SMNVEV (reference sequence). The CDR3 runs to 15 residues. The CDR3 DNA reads TGTGCCAGCGGTCCTCGGTATGAGTATAACACTGAAGCTTTCTTT. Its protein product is CASGPRYEYNTEAFF.

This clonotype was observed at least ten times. The CDR3 sequence is CASRTRDRTNTGELFF. In nucleotides, the CDR3 is TGTGCCAGCAGAACTCGGGACAGAACTAACACCGGGGAGCTGTTTTTT. This sequence joins TRBV6-6 and TRBJ2-2; 7 bases align to TRBD1. The CDR3 is 16 amino acids. Germline-derived CDR1 and CDR2 are MNHNY and SVGAGI (reference sequence). The J segment lost 2 bases and the V segment lost 6 bases, leaving 9 bases of the junction unmatched.

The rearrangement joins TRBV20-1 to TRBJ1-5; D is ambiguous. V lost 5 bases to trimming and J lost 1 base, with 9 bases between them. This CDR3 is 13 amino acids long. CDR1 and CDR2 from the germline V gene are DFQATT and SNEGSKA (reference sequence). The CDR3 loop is CSALTESNQPQHF. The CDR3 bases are TGCAGTGCTTTAACAGAGAGCAATCAGCCCCAGCATTTT.